This T cell receptor beta chain derives from a study of blood T cells in healthy people across ages (dated by TCRdb to the mid-2010s). Background on the whole study: Template switching captured roughly one uniquely barcoded TCR beta cDNA molecule per two T cells in model experiments. The study analyzed two additional independent replicas of 1 million unique cDNA reads from the same blood draw for two donors, one aged 18 to 30 and one aged 80 or older. The study measured age-related changes in TCR beta repertoire diversity using deep sequencing normalized with unique cDNA molecular identifiers. The donors were split into four age groups: young (average about 16 years), middle-aged (roughly 42), aged (about 62) and long-lived (roughly 80). To avoid experimental bias, donors of different ages were spread randomly across the sequencing lanes. Points the paper makes about the study in general: As age increased, observed TCR beta diversity per million T cells dropped in a roughly linear way, and a significant reduction was already evident by age about 36. Observed TCR beta diversity correlated strongly with the percentage of naive T cells measured by flow cytometry. Total diversity estimates from one million sequenced T cells were considered lower bounds and underestimates. Compared with the aged group, more naive CD4+ T cells, fewer expanded clones and increased TCR diversity were shown by the long-lived group, suggesting age selection. Bulk unsorted PBMC profiling prevented conclusive comparison of naive and antigen-experienced compartments. Because the CMV infection status of the donors was unknown, age-related changes in expanded clonotypes may potentially have been confounded.

The CDR1 and CDR2 encoded by the germline V gene are MNHEY and SVGAGI. The germline V end is reduced by 5 bases and the J end by 2 bases; junction bases left unmatched: 5. CDR3 length: 14 amino acids, cysteine to phenylalanine. Only the CDR3 region is kept as DNA, spanning 42 bases read in frame from base 1. To note about this clonotype: Its cognate antigen has yet to be identified. No base quality values were provided; no much bigger clone lies one nucleotide off.

Library preparation used 5' RACE. The sample was run on an Illumina HiSeq 2500. A second roughly 6 to 11 cycle PCR used a sample-barcoded 5' primer and a J-beta primer mix. A template-switch 5' adaptor carrying 12 random nucleotides introduced a unique molecular identifier onto each TCR beta cDNA molecule. Each sample yielded at least 3 million CDR3-containing paired-end reads. First-strand cDNA was synthesized from all RNA with the Mint cDNA synthesis kit, primed by a TRBC-specific oligonucleotide. Following uracil-DNA glycosylase treatment, a first 18-cycle PCR with universal primers M1SS and BC2_uni_R was performed on all cDNA. From the authors' description of their analysis: For normalization, 1 million high-quality reads, each with a distinct molecular identifier, were randomly selected from each sample. Reads sharing molecular identifiers were discarded rather than binned into consensus sequences. MiTCR, run with a Q25 quality threshold and the strictest error-elimination algorithm, handled CDR3 identification, clonotype clustering and error correction. Lower-bound total TCR beta diversity was estimated with a nonparametric unseen species model using Euler transformation. Through fastp at Q25 and MiXCR, TCRdb rebuilt clones from the public reads, retaining in-frame beta chains. Rows with one shared CDR3 protein collapse into an entry with the most common genes and DNA. The V and J calls and clone size are TCRdb's, not the authors'. Present in this sample are 2 million or so distinct CDR3 sequences, roughly 50% of which were seen just once. The ten largest clones capture around 2.1% of the sample.

Donors were approximately 42 systemically healthy Caucasian individuals from Russia aged about 6 to 100 years. Approximately 9.7 milliliters of peripheral blood were drawn from each donor into EDTA-treated Vacutainer tubes. Ficoll-Paque density-gradient centrifugation was used to isolate PBMCs, with at least 6.5 million obtained per sample. Trizol reagent was used to extract total RNA from the PBMCs, yielding at least 6 micrograms per sample. For every donor, an aliquot of PBMCs went through flow cytometry to measure the percentages of naive CD45RAhigh/CD27high T cells. This clonotype originated in a woman in her 40s in good health. Material: blood. The chain uses TRBV6-5 and TRBJ2-5; 7 of the junction bases match TRBD1. The CDR3 region reads CASSGTELQETQYF. In nucleotide form, the sequence is TGTGCCAGCAGTGGGACAGAATTACAAGAGACCCAGTACTTC.